This entry lists 14 T cell receptor beta chains sequenced from one sample in a study of a mutant IDH1 vaccine in newly diagnosed glioma. Profiling relied on immunoSEQ multiplex PCR, and the TCRdb table lists in-frame clones only, not all of them. The data show almost 95,000 clones, just under 90% seen once. The sample's time point: week 47, end of study. Vaccination comprised doses that each held 300 ug of mutant IDH1 20-mer peptide, plus topical imiquimod. The antigens of these receptors remain unknown. The specimen was PBMCs, collected from a glioma patient whose treatment included an IDH1 peptide vaccine. Receptor source: a woman aged 45-60 years with glioma.

J is TRBJ2-5 and V is TRBV11-1; no reliable D call. The V end was cut by 4 bases, the J end by 2 bases, with 17 bases between. From germline, CDR1 is SGHAT and CDR2 FQDESV (reference sequence). The CDR3 has 16 residues. This CDR3 reads CASSSLLAGLQETQYF. The CDR3 DNA reads as TGTGCCAGCAGCTCCCTTTTGGCAGGCCTACAAGAGACCCAGTACTTC.

To note about this clone: Other DNA sequences in this sample translate to the same CDR3. The chain combines TRBV27 with TRBJ1-5, with a possible D match to TRBD1 (5 bases). V was cut by 5 bases and J by 4 bases, with 12 bases left in between. Germline CDR1 is MNHEY and CDR2 is SMNVEV (reference sequence). The CDR3 loop spans 14 amino acids. The CDR3 sequence: CASSPGGGNQPQHF. CDR3 sequence (DNA): TGTGCCAGCAGTCCCGGGGGAGGGAATCAGCCCCAGCATTTT.

This chain links TRBV4-1 with TRBJ2-1, with TRBD2 matching 10 bases. J gave up 8 bases and V 0 bases, and 7 bases lay outside the gene matches. CDR1 is MGHRA, CDR2 YSYEKL, per germline. CDR3 length: 16 residues. CDR3 sequence reads: CASSQEPSGSRDEQFF. The CDR3 coding sequence is TGCGCCAGCAGCCAAGAGCCTAGCGGGAGCCGTGATGAGCAGTTCTTC.

V and J are TRBV27 and TRBJ2-2; no firm D call. Germline V gives CDR1 MNHEY, CDR2 SMNVEV (reference sequence). The CDR3 has 17 amino acids. V was cut by 7 bases and J by 1 base, with 19 bases left in between. CDR3 loop: CASTRLATTENTGELFF. The CDR3 DNA sequence: TGTGCCAGCACTCGCTTAGCTACGACGGAGAACACCGGGGAGCTGTTTTTT.

J is TRBJ2-5 and V is TRBV18, with 9 bases identical to TRBD2. The germline CDR1 and CDR2 sequences are KGHSH and LQKENI. V shed 1 base, J shed 2 bases, and the junction held 11 bases outside the gene matches. This CDR3 has 18 amino acids. As DNA, the CDR3 is TGTGCCAGCTCACCACTCATAGTAGCGGGAGCTGGGCAAGAGACCCAGTACTTC. Protein sequence: CASSPLIVAGAGQETQYF.

The chain is built from TRBV5-1 and TRBJ1-4; no definite D call. Germline lookup yields CDR1 SGHRS and CDR2 YFSETQ. The length of the CDR3 is 14 residues. The ends were cut back, 0 bases at V and 3 bases at J, with 6 bases in the middle. CDR3: CASSLDRPNEKLFF. The CDR3 DNA reads TGCGCCAGCAGCTTGGACCGACCTAATGAAAAACTGTTTTTT.

This clone was seen once. The chain joins TRBV5-1 to TRBJ1-3; maybe TRBD1 (6 bases). Germline V gene lookup returns CDR1 SGHRS and CDR2 YFSETQ. Trimming pared 5 bases from V and 0 bases from J, leaving 12 bases between. The CDR3 length is 15 residues. Written as DNA, the CDR3 is TGCGCCAGCAGGGACAGCCGATCCTCTGGAAACACCATATATTTT. Translation gives CASRDSRSSGNTIYF.

V gene TRBV6-4 combines with J gene TRBJ2-1; 13 positions match TRBD2. Germline CDR1 is MRHNA and CDR2 is SNTAGT. This CDR3 contains 18 residues. The junction had 6 bases not matched to a gene; V was cut back by 4 bases and J by 0 bases. CDR3 region: CASSGTSGSWSSYNEQFF. The CDR3 nucleotides are TGTGCCAGCAGTGGGACTAGCGGGAGTTGGAGCTCCTACAATGAGCAGTTCTTC.

This clone has a single count. In DNA form, the CDR3 reads TGTGCCAGCAGCCTCGAAACCCAGTACTTC. This encodes CASSLETQYF. The chain is built from TRBV11-2 and TRBJ2-5, with D hard to call. Trimming shortened V by 5 bases and J by 8 bases, and 6 bases separated the two germline ends. The CDR3 loop spans 10 amino acids. Germline assignment: CDR1 SGHAT and CDR2 FQNNGV.

J is TRBJ2-7 and V is TRBV2; 10 positions agree with TRBD2. The junction had 7 bases not matched to a gene; V was cut back by 8 bases and J by 3 bases. Germline CDR1 reads SNHLY; CDR2 reads FYNNEI. The CDR3 length is 14 residues. For the CDR3, the DNA is TGTGCCAGCCAGCGGGGGACTAGCGTCTACGAGCAGTACTTC. It translates to CASQRGTSVYEQYF.

The chain carries TRBV2 and TRBJ2-2, with D unresolved. CDR3 length: 15 residues. The ends were cut back, 1 base at V and 0 bases at J, with 6 bases in the middle. Germline V lookup: CDR1 SNHLY, CDR2 FYNNEI. CDR3 residues: CASSEDPPNTGELFF. Here the CDR3 DNA reads TGTGCCAGCAGTGAAGACCCGCCGAACACCGGGGAGCTGTTTTTT.

The chain carries TRBV14 and TRBJ1-5; D call uncertain. Trimming left V 1 base short and J 5 bases short, with 9 bases between. This CDR3 comprises 14 residues. Germline V gene lookup returns CDR1 SGHDN and CDR2 FVKESK. The CDR3 sequence is CASSQVKGDQPQHF. The CDR3, as DNA: TGTGCCAGCAGCCAAGTTAAGGGAGATCAGCCCCAGCATTTT.

This chain joins TRBV6-4 and TRBJ1-2; D remains unclear. Germline V gene lookup returns CDR1 MRHNA and CDR2 SNTAGT. V was cut by 3 bases and J by 8 bases, with 13 bases left in between. The CDR3 extends over 13 amino acids. CDR3 in DNA: TGTGCCAGCAGTGATGAGGCCGGGAAGGGCTACACCTTC. This sequence encodes CASSDEAGKGYTF.

V and J are TRBV27 and TRBJ2-4; 9 nucleotides agree with TRBD1. The length of the CDR3 is 14 residues. The trim removed 6 bases at V and 3 bases at J, leaving 3 bases unmatched. CDR1 is MNHEY and CDR2 is SMNVEV in the germline V gene (reference sequence). CDR3 bases: TGTGCCAGCAGCTACAGGGGGCACAAAAACATTCAGTACTTC. Translated: CASSYRGHKNIQYF.